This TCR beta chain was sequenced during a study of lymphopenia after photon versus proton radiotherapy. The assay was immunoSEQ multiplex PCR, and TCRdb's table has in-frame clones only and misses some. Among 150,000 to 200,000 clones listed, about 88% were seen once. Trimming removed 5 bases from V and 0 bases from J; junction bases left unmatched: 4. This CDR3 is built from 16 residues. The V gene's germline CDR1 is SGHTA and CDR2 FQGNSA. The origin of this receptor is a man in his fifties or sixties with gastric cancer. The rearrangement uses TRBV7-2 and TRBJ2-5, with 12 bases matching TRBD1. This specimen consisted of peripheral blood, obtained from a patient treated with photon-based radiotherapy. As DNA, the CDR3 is TGTGCCAGCAGCACTCGGGACAGGGGGCACCAAGAGACCCAGTACTTC. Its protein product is CASSTRDRGHQETQYF.